The T cell receptor beta chain described here comes from a study of T cell repertoires in cytomegalovirus infection. Study details: An indication of both CMV infection and matching HLA type came from public TCR beta signatures.

Points from the study as a whole: Ex vivo, HLA-C-restricted CMV-specific TCR beta clonotypes prevailed over the rest of the response. Summed public TCR beta family frequency identified CMV carriers bearing the relevant HLA.

TCRdb reanalysed the reads using MiXCR and keeps one entry per CDR3 protein. The profile shows over 300,000 distinct CDR3 sequences, roughly 17% of them singletons. A word on this clonotype: The target antigen is unknown.

The germline V and J ends were trimmed by 7 bases and 7 bases, with 22 bases remaining between them. There are 15 residues in the CDR3. The receptor was derived from a human donor in good health (CMV status not recorded). Some clones in this sample may be carry-over from other donors' samples. The specimen sequenced was PBMCs. The chain joins TRBV12-3 or TRBV12-4 to TRBJ1-2, with D perhaps TRBD1 (5 bases). In DNA, the CDR3 is TGTGCCAGCACCCCAGCAAGGGGCCAAAATTTTGGCTACACCTTC. Translating it yields CASTPARGQNFGYTF.